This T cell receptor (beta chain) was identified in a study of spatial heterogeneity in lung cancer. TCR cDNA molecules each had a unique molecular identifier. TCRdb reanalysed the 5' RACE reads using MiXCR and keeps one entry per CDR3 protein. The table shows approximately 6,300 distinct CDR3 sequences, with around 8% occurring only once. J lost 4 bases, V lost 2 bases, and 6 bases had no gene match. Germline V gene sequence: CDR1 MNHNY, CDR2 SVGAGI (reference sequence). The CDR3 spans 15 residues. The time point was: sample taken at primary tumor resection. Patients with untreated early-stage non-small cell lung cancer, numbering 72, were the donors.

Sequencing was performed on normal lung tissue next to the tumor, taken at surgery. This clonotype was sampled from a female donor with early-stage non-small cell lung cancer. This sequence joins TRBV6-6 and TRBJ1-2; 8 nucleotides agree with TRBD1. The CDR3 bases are TGTGCCAGCAGTTACGGGCAGGGGGCCGGCTATGGCTACACCTTC. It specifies CASSYGQGAGYGYTF.